A selection of T cell receptor beta chains follows, all from one sample in a study of CD8 T cells in Susac syndrome. MiXCR, run by TCRdb on the immunoSEQ multiplex PCR reads, gives a single entry per CDR3 protein. The sample gives hundreds of thousands of distinct CDR3 sequences, about nine tenths of which show up once; approximately 0.18% is in the top ten. The sample was CD8+ T cells from PBMCs. The source of these receptors is a human donor with multiple sclerosis. CDR3s include the opening cysteine and the closing phenylalanine or tryptophan. Each record gives: J gene, D gene, clone size, V gene, CDR3 protein, CDR3 DNA. The D gene is left open where the match is weak. For some rows the clone size is stated as once, few or many, or as a class when expanded; others skip it.

>TRBJ1-1|TRBD1|-|TRBV19
CAAAEANRAGQTEAFF
TGTGCCGCCGCGGAGGCGAACAGAGCGGGACAGACTGAAGCTTTCTTT
>TRBJ2-3|TRBD2|-|TRBV4-3
CASSHLTSEKTSDTQYF
TGCGCCAGCAGTCACTTGACTAGCGAGAAGACTTCTGATACGCAGTATTTT
>TRBJ2-7|TRBD1|-|TRBV29-1
CSAGTALSSYEQYF
TGCAGCGCCGGGACAGCCCTTTCTTCCTACGAGCAGTACTTC
>TRBJ1-1|-|-|TRBV4-1
CASSHIQGLNTEAFF
TGCGCCAGCAGCCATATACAGGGACTGAACACTGAAGCTTTCTTT
>TRBJ2-1|-|once|TRBV5-1
CASSPPPGDYNEQFF
TGCGCCAGCAGCCCACCTCCTGGGGACTACAATGAGCAGTTCTTC
>TRBJ2-1|-|-|TRBV12-5
CASGLTSTGRNEQFF
TGTGCTAGTGGTTTAACCTCCACAGGGAGGAATGAGCAGTTCTTC
>TRBJ1-6|TRBD1|once|TRBV18
CASSLTGASPLHF
TGTGCCAGCTCACTTACAGGGGCCTCACCCCTCCACTTT
>TRBJ2-7|TRBD2|-|TRBV25-1
CASSEYGGGYEQYF
TGTGCCAGCAGTGAATATGGGGGGGGTTACGAGCAGTACTTC
>TRBJ2-7|-|-|TRBV28
CASTQRGVSYEQYF
TGTGCCAGCACCCAACGTGGAGTTTCCTACGAGCAGTACTTC
>TRBJ1-2|-|-|TRBV20-1
CSARERDNYGYTF
TGCAGTGCTAGAGAAAGGGATAACTATGGCTACACCTTC
>TRBJ1-3|TRBD1|-|TRBV12-3/TRBV12-4
CASRGLHRGLAGNTIYF
TGTGCCAGCAGGGGATTACACAGGGGGCTGGCTGGAAACACCATATATTTT
>TRBJ1-6|-|-|TRBV21-1
CASSTGTGRPGHSPLHF
TGTGCCAGCAGCACCGGGACAGGGCGCCCTGGCCATTCACCCCTCCACTTT